This is a list of T cell receptor beta chains from one sample in a study of regulatory T cells in long-lasting Graves disease. Using its own MiXCR run on the multiplex PCR reads, TCRdb lists one record per CDR3 protein. The table lists a few hundred thousand distinct CDR3 sequences, roughly 24% of them singletons. The material was peripheral blood mononuclear cells (PBMCs), obtained when the disease was refractory, from a patient treated with antithyroid drugs. The origin of the receptors is a woman aged 40 to 49 with Graves disease. CDR3s include the opening cysteine and the closing phenylalanine or tryptophan. D genes are given only for firm matches.

TRBV3-1,TRBJ2-1,TRBD2,CASSALAGGTNEQFF
TRBV15,TRBJ2-2,TRBD1,CATSSGQGAGAGELFF
TRBV7-9,TRBJ1-5,TRBD1,CASSLQGADQPQHF
TRBV19,TRBJ2-1,-,CASSDDLLGQFF
TRBV6-2/TRBV6-3,TRBJ1-5,-,CASSYPGGWQPQHF
TRBV20-1,TRBJ1-2,-,CSAEAIRTSRDGYTF
TRBV28,TRBJ2-7,-,CASSPANSEFSYEQYF
TRBV7-3,TRBJ1-4,-,CASSLTGTMGEKLFF
TRBV27,TRBJ2-7,-,CASSPTGPEQYF
TRBV7-2,TRBJ2-2,TRBD1,CASSSNTGVAGELFF
TRBV5-1,TRBJ2-2,TRBD1,CASRPATGITGELFF
TRBV2,TRBJ2-1,-,CASIWWGGHTEQFF
TRBV28,TRBJ1-1,-,CASSGGVNTEAFF
TRBV6-2/TRBV6-3,TRBJ2-5,-,CASSYGLTPETQYF
TRBV28,TRBJ2-5,TRBD2,CVSRSHGLAGIQETQYF
TRBV11-2,TRBJ2-5,-,CASSSTPDGDETQYF
TRBV20-1,TRBJ1-6,TRBD1,CSASTSGTGSGSPLHF